This entry features one TCR beta chain sequence. Its antigen is undetermined. The ends lost 9 bases at V and 4 bases at J; junction bases unmatched: 10. CDR3 size: 16 residues. CDR1 and CDR2 from the germline V gene are MNHNY and SVGAGI (reference sequence). These data are taken from a study of cytomegalovirus exposure and HLA in healthy donors. Study-level information: Genetic ancestry analysis placed approximately 80% of the 410 or so donors that were genotyped in the Caucasian-associated cluster. Overall study findings and caveats: Per a prior analysis, the majority of TCR beta V segments were productive roughly 87% or roughly 30% of the time.

The PCR used 60 Vbeta and 13 Jbeta primers. Assay: immunoSEQ multiplex PCR; the TCRdb copy retains only in-frame clones and omits some. This table holds roughly 190,000 clones, around 81% found once. The chain links TRBV6-6 to TRBJ2-2; 11 bases map to TRBD1. The sample consisted of PBMCs. This receptor was obtained from a man aged 18 to 29 in good health and CMV-seronegative. CDR3 bases: TGTGCCAGTGAGGGGGTAGGGACAGGGGGCACCGGGGAGCTGTTTTTT. Translating gives CASEGVGTGGTGELFF.